What follows are 4 T cell receptor beta chains derived from one specimen sequenced in a study of blood T cell repertoires in COVID-19. The repertoire was sequenced with immunoSEQ multiplex PCR; TCRdb's copy has only in-frame clones and lacks some. The table records nearly 400,000 clones, around 92% of them present only once. Sequenced: PBMCs or T cells enriched from blood (not recorded which). The receptors derive from a woman in her 30s who had recovered from COVID-19.

The genes are TRBV4-1 and TRBJ2-5, with 8 bases identical to TRBD1. V lost 6 bases to trimming and J lost 5 bases; unmatched junction nucleotides: 8. CDR1 is MGHRA and CDR2 is YSYEKL in the germline V gene. CDR3 size: 14 residues. The CDR3 sequence: CASRRSGGGETQYF. The CDR3 bases are TGCGCCAGCAGGCGATCAGGGGGCGGTGAGACCCAGTACTTC.

V usage is TRBV6-1 and J usage is TRBJ1-6, with D perhaps matching TRBD1 (5 bases). The ends were cut back, 1 base at V and 5 bases at J, with 9 bases in the middle. The CDR3 has 15 residues. Germline V gene data show CDR1 as MNHNS and CDR2 as SASEGT. CDR3 loop: CASSEVQGDNSPLHF. The CDR3 nucleotides read TGTGCCAGCAGTGAAGTTCAGGGTGATAATTCACCCCTCCACTTT.

About this clone: Sequence at one end of the junction differs from germline and may be a read error. The chain combines TRBV6-1 with TRBJ1-4, with 9 bases aligning to TRBD1. The CDR3 extends over 13 amino acids. CDR1 and CDR2 (germline): MNHNS, SASEGT. The DNA of the CDR3 is TGTGCCAGCAGTGACGTTACCGACAGGGGGAGCTTCTTT. This translates into CASSDVTDRGSFF.

V is TRBV5-1 and J is TRBJ2-5; 7 bases agree with TRBD2. The CDR3 consists of 17 residues. V lost 0 bases and J lost 0; bases outside the gene matches: 8. Germline lookup yields CDR1 SGHRS and CDR2 YFSETQ. The CDR3 reads CASSLGLLTSNQETQYF. DNA of the CDR3: TGCGCCAGCAGCTTGGGCCTCTTGACTAGCAACCAAGAGACCCAGTACTTC.